This T cell receptor (beta chain) derives from a study of blood T cell repertoires in COVID-19. Some clones are missing from TCRdb's copy, which holds only in-frame ones; the method was immunoSEQ multiplex PCR. The data show a few hundred thousand clones, less than 90% seen once. The CDR3 has 14 residues. Germline V gene sequence: CDR1 GTSNPN, CDR2 SVGIG (reference sequence). Trimming removed 7 bases at V and 1 base at J, with 11 bases between. The genes are TRBV30 and TRBJ1-6, with D hard to call. The sequencing sample was made of peripheral blood. The receptor's source is a man in his sixties with acute or convalescent COVID-19. This CDR3 reads CASAGRSYNSPLHF. CDR3 nucleotides: TGTGCCTCGGCAGGTCGGTCCTATAATTCACCCCTCCACTTT.